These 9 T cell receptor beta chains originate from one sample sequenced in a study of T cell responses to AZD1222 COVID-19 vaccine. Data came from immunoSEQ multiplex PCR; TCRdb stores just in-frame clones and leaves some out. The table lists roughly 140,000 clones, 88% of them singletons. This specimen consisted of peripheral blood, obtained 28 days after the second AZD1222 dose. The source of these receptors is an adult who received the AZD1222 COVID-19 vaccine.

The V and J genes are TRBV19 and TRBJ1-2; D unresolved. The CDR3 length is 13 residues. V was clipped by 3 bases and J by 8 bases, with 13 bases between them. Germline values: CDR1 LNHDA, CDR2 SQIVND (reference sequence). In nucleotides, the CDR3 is TGTGCCAGTAGTATGTTATCGACACACGGCTACACCTTC. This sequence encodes CASSMLSTHGYTF.

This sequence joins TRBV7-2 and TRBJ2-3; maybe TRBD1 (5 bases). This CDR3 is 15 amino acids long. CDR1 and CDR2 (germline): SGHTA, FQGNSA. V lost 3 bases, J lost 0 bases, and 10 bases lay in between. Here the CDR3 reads CASSLVRQSTDTQYF. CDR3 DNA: TGTGCCAGCAGCTTGGTTCGACAGAGCACAGATACGCAGTATTTT.

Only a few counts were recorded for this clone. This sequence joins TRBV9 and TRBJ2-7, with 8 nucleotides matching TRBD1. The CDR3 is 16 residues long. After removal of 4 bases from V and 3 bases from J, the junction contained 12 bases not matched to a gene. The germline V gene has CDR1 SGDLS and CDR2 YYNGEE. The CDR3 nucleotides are TGTGCCAGCAGCCCCCACTCGACAGGGGTAATCTACGAGCAGTACTTC. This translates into CASSPHSTGVIYEQYF.

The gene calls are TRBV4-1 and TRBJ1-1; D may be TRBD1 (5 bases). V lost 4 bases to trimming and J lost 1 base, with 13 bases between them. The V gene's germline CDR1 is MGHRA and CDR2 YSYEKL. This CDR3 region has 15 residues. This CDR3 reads CASSLRAGQNTEAFF. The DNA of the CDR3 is TGCGCCAGCAGCCTCAGGGCAGGACAGAACACTGAAGCTTTCTTT.

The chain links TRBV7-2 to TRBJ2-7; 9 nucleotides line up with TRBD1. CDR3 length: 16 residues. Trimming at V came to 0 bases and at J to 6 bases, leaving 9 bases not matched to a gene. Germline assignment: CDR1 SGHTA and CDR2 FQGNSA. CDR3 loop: CASSLASGTGYFEQYF. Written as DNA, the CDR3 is TGTGCCAGCAGCTTAGCCTCCGGGACAGGGTATTTCGAGCAGTACTTC.

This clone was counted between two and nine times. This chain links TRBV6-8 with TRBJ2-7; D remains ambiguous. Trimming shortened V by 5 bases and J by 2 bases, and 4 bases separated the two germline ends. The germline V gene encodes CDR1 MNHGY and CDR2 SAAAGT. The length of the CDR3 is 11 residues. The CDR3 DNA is TGTGCCAGCAGTGTCACCTACGAGCAGTACTTC. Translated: CASSVTYEQYF.

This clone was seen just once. The CDR3 spells CASSLGREYEQYF. The CDR3 DNA follows: TGTGCCAGCAGCTTAGGCAGGGAGTACGAGCAGTACTTC. This sequence joins TRBV11-2 and TRBJ2-7; D is perhaps TRBD1 or TRBD2 (5 bases each). V shed 1 base and J shed 4 bases, with 8 bases lying between them. There are 13 residues in the CDR3. Germline V gives CDR1 SGHAT, CDR2 FQNNGV.

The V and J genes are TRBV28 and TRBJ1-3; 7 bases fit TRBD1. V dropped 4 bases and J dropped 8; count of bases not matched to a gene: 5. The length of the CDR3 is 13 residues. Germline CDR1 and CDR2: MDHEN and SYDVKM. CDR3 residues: CASSSSQGDTIYF. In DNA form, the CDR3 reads TGTGCCAGCAGTTCTTCCCAGGGGGACACCATATATTTT.

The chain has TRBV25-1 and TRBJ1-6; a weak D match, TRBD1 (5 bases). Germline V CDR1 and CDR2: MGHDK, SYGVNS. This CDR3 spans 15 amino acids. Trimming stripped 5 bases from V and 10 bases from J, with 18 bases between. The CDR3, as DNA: TGTGCCAGCAGTCCCCCAGGGAATTTACGGTCACCCCTCCACTTT. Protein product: CASSPPGNLRSPLHF.